This T cell receptor (beta chain) came from a study of cytomegalovirus exposure and HLA in healthy donors. This clone was picked up a small number of times. Researchers ran the PCR with 60 Vbeta and 13 Jbeta primers. Some clones are missing from TCRdb's copy, which holds only in-frame ones; the method was immunoSEQ multiplex PCR. The table lists 130,000 or so clones, 8% to 9.5% of them singletons, with 5% to 7% in the top ten. Trimming shortened V by 5 bases and J by 2 bases, and 10 bases separated the two germline ends. Germline CDR1 SEHNR, CDR2 FQNEAQ (reference sequence). This CDR3 region has 14 residues.

The chain is built from TRBV7-9 and TRBJ2-1, with a tentative D call TRBD2 (5 bases). What was sequenced was PBMCs. This receptor was obtained from a man between 35 and 55 years old in good health and CMV-seronegative. The CDR3 region has the DNA TGTGCCAGCAGCGAAGCGGAGGCCTACAATGAGCAGTTCTTC. This sequence encodes CASSEAEAYNEQFF.